These 14 T cell receptor beta chains came from one sample sequenced in a study of prognosis after radiotherapy for stage I lung cancer (TCRdb year 2021). Sequencing was performed on an Illumina HiSeq 3000. Two rounds of multiplex PCR were performed to amplify the TCR beta CDR3 region from genomic DNA. The first PCR round used primers specific to each TRBV and TRBJ gene, and the primer sequences were filed in Chinese patent CN105087789A. TCRdb reworked the public reads: Q25 trimming with fastp, MiXCR clone assembly, productive beta chains retained. Each CDR3 protein gets just one entry, which takes the most common genes and DNA from the rows behind it. The sample table holds approximately 28,000 distinct CDR3 sequences, of which 25% to 30% were seen once. The ten largest clones take up about 32% of the sample. The source material was PBMCs, sampled before or after stereotactic body radiation therapy (not recorded which). The receptor source for this set is a donor aged 50 or older with non-small cell lung cancer.

This clonotype was counted ten times or more. The chain couples TRBV30 to TRBJ1-1; TRBD1 agrees at 9 bases. Germline V gives CDR1 GTSNPN, CDR2 SVGIG (reference sequence). Trimming removed 5 bases from V and 4 bases from J; junction bases left unmatched: 5. This CDR3 is built from 13 residues. The CDR3 DNA follows: TGTGCCTGGGCGGACAGGGGTGGCACTGAAGCTTTCTTT. Its translation: CAWADRGGTEAFF.

This clonotype came up many times. The rearrangement joins TRBV5-4 to TRBJ1-2, with 8 bases that match TRBD1. With 1 base clipped from V and 7 bases from J, the junction kept 6 bases outside the gene matches. The germline CDR1 and CDR2 sequences are SGHNT and YYREEE (reference sequence). The CDR3 has 14 amino acids. The DNA for the CDR3 is TGTGCCAGCAGCTTGAATCAGGGGGCCGGTGGCTACACCTTC. It codes for CASSLNQGAGGYTF.

Ten or more counts support this clonotype. The rearrangement joins TRBV20-1 to TRBJ2-3; TRBD2 matches 7 bases. The V and J ends lost 3 bases and 1 base, in that order; junction bases with no gene match: 13. Per the germline V gene, CDR1 is DFQATT and CDR2 is SNEGSKA (reference sequence). The CDR3 loop spans 17 amino acids. CDR3 sequence: CSASDPTPGGRTDTQYF. The DNA for the CDR3 is TGCAGTGCTAGCGACCCCACCCCGGGGGGACGCACAGATACGCAGTATTTT.

To note about this clonotype: A read error is possible here, since a much larger clone lies one base away. The V call is TRBV6-5, the J call TRBJ2-1; the D is unclear. CDR1 and CDR2 from the germline V gene are MNHEY and SVGAGI. The V and J ends lost 4 bases and 8 bases respectively, with 15 bases between them. The CDR3 extends over 14 amino acids. CDR3 sequence (DNA): TGTGCCAGCAGTTTTGTGACCAACATCCATGAGCAGTTCTTC. This translates into CASSFVTNIHEQFF.

This clonotype was counted many times. This chain uses TRBV19 with TRBJ2-7, with 9 nucleotides matching TRBD1. The CDR3 runs 14 residues. V shed 4 bases, J shed 7 bases, and the junction held 8 bases outside the gene matches. The V gene's germline CDR1 is LNHDA and CDR2 SQIVND (reference sequence). The CDR3 here is CASSKTGTGLEQYF. CDR3 in DNA: TGTGCCAGTAGTAAAACCGGGACAGGGTTGGAGCAGTACTTC.

This clonotype was seen ten or more times. CDR3 coding DNA: TGTGCCAGCAGCCTCTCCTGGAGCACAGATACGCAGTATTTT. Translated, it gives CASSLSWSTDTQYF. J is TRBJ2-3 and V is TRBV7-2; no clear D gene. V lost 5 bases, J lost 0 bases, and 9 bases lay in between. Germline V CDR1 and CDR2: SGHTA, FQGNSA. The CDR3 spans 14 residues.

This clonotype was seen many times. The chain employs TRBV28 and TRBJ1-5, with a possible D match to TRBD1 (5 bases). In germline, CDR1 is MDHEN, CDR2 SYDVKM. This CDR3 contains 17 residues. V lost 5 bases, J lost 0 bases, and 17 bases lay in between. In DNA, the CDR3 is TGTGCCAGCAGTCCAGCCGGGGCCAGCAATAGCAATCAGCCCCAGCATTTT. Translated, it gives CASSPAGASNSNQPQHF. The complete variable domain, with remaining parts taken from reference TRBV28 and TRBJ1-5, reads DVKVTQSSRYLVKRTGEKVFLECVQDMDHENMFWYRQDPGLGLRLIYFSYDVKMKEKGDIPEGYSVSREKKERFSLILESASTNQTSMYLCASSPAGASNSNQPQHFGDGTRLSIL.

This clonotype has a count of ten or more. This sequence joins TRBV2 and TRBJ2-4; 15 bases fit TRBD2. Germline V gene sequence: CDR1 SNHLY, CDR2 FYNNEI. The CDR3 runs 21 residues. Unmatched junction bases numbered 15, after V lost 6 bases and J lost 0 bases. The CDR3 DNA is TGTGCCAGCAGGGGCCCACCGGGACTAGCGGGAGGCCCCTTAGCCAAAAACATTCAGTACTTC. The encoded protein is CASRGPPGLAGGPLAKNIQYF.

This clonotype has ten or more counts. The chain combines TRBV3-1 with TRBJ1-3; tentative D call: TRBD1 (6 bases). The CDR3 consists of 14 residues. The ends were cut back, 1 base at V and 4 bases at J, with 8 bases in the middle. Germline V CDR1 and CDR2: LGHDT, YNNKEL (reference sequence). The CDR3 DNA sequence: TGTGCCAGCAGCCAAGCAGGGGACGGAAACACCATATATTTT. Translated: CASSQAGDGNTIYF. The variable domain in full, with the rest retrieved from reference TRBV3-1 and TRBJ1-3, is DTAVSQTPKYLVTQMGNDKSIKCEQNLGHDTMYWYKQDSKKFLKIMFSYNNKELIINETVPNRFSPKSPDKAHLNLHINSLELGDSAVYFCASSQAGDGNTIYFGEGSWLTVV.

This clonotype was counted at least ten times. The J gene is TRBJ1-5, the V gene TRBV12-3 or TRBV12-4; D uncertain. This CDR3 has 12 residues. V shed 3 bases and J shed 3 bases, with 3 bases lying between them. The CDR3 region has the DNA TGTGCCAGCAGTTTTCTCAATCAGCCCCAGCATTTT. It is translated as CASSFLNQPQHF.

Notes on this clonotype: One junction end does not reproduce the germline sequence, and a read error may be involved. J is TRBJ2-7 and V is TRBV6-5; D gene ambiguous. Germline CDR1 and CDR2: MNHEY and SVGAGI. The CDR3 consists of 12 residues. CDR3 amino acids: CASRLQSYDQYF. Written as DNA, the CDR3 is TGTGCCAGCAGGCTCCAATCCTACGACCAGTACTTT.

This clonotype was counted many times. The rearrangement links TRBV6-1 to TRBJ1-1; D not resolved. Germline V lookup: CDR1 MNHNS, CDR2 SASEGT. The CDR3 is 16 residues long. V dropped 7 bases and J dropped 3 bases, with 21 bases sitting between them. CDR3 amino acids: CASTPNPPGWDTEAFF. The CDR3 DNA reads TGTGCCAGCACCCCTAATCCCCCGGGATGGGACACTGAAGCTTTCTTT.

This clonotype was counted ten times or more. This chain links TRBV5-1 with TRBJ1-1; a possible D gene is TRBD1 (5 bases). Germline assignment: CDR1 SGHRS and CDR2 YFSETQ. Trimming stripped 3 bases from V and 1 base from J, with 13 bases between. This CDR3 has 15 amino acids. The CDR3 sequence: CASSSAWGGNTEAFF. In nucleotides, the CDR3 is TGCGCCAGCAGCTCTGCCTGGGGGGGGAACACTGAAGCTTTCTTT.

This clonotype was counted many times. This chain connects TRBV5-5 to TRBJ2-7; 7 bases fit TRBD1. CDR3 size: 14 residues. The germline CDR1 and CDR2 sequences are SGHKS and YYEKEE (reference sequence). Unmatched junction bases numbered 11, after V lost 2 bases and J lost 9 bases. CDR3 sequence (DNA): TGTGCCAGCAGCTTACCCGGGACAGCAAGACGGCAGTACTTC. Translation gives CASSLPGTARRQYF.